The rows below give T cell receptor beta chains drawn from one sample of a study of cytomegalovirus exposure and HLA in healthy donors. The data were produced by immunoSEQ multiplex PCR, yet TCRdb's version contains in-frame clones alone and is incomplete. The sample contains around 130,000 clones, approximately 84% of which appear only once. Sequencing used PBMCs. These TCRs come from a boy younger than 10 in good health and CMV-seronegative. Both conserved end residues are part of each CDR3. Each record gives: CDR3 protein, CDR3 DNA, V gene, J gene, D gene, clone size. The D gene is left open where the match is weak. The listing skips clone size in some rows; elsewhere it reads once, few, many or a size class.

CASSLGLAGTDTQYF	TGTGCCAGCAGCTTAGGTCTAGCGGGCACAGATACGCAGTATTTT	TRBV7-3	TRBJ2-3	TRBD2	-
CASSQVSGGEQFF	TGCGCCAGCAGCCAAGTATCGGGAGGTGAGCAGTTCTTC	TRBV4-3	TRBJ2-1	TRBD2	-
CASSLSHQKLFF	TGTGCCAGCAGCTTGTCACATCAAAAACTGTTTTTT	TRBV5-6	TRBJ1-4	-	-
CASSIQTWQGGYTF	TGTGCCAGTAGTATCCAGACATGGCAGGGTGGCTACACCTTC	TRBV19	TRBJ1-2	-	-
CASSLEGGGGSTDTQYF	TGTGCCAGCAGCTTAGAGGGGGGAGGGGGATCCACAGATACGCAGTATTTT	TRBV11-2	TRBJ2-3	-	-
CASSQDLEQAFF	TGCGCCAGCAGCCAAGACCTTGAACAGGCTTTCTTT	TRBV4-1	TRBJ1-1	-	-
CASSLLTYEQYF	TGTGCCAGCTCTCTCCTAACCTACGAGCAGTACTTC	TRBV18	TRBJ2-7	-	-
CASSLSGGQETQYF	TGTGCTAGCAGCTTATCAGGTGGCCAAGAGACCCAGTACTTC	TRBV7-7	TRBJ2-5	-	-
CASSLWGTGDGGYTF	TGTGCCAGCAGTTTATGGGGAACAGGGGACGGTGGCTACACCTTC	TRBV27	TRBJ1-2	TRBD1	-
CASSYSKRNYGYTF	TGTGCCAGCAGTTACTCAAAGCGTAACTATGGCTACACCTTC	TRBV6-5	TRBJ1-2	-	-
CASSLVASLSSYNEQFF	TGTGCCAGCAGCTTGGTGGCTAGCCTTAGCTCCTACAATGAGCAGTTCTTC	TRBV5-5	TRBJ2-1	-	-
CAISDTGSSYEQYF	TGTGCCATCAGTGATACAGGGAGCTCCTACGAGCAGTACTTC	TRBV10-3	TRBJ2-7	-	-
CASSPTAQRGETQYF	TGTGCCAGCAGCCCGACCGCGCAGCGGGGGGAGACCCAGTACTTC	TRBV9	TRBJ2-5	TRBD2	-
CASSLTDGAYNEQFF	TGTGCCAGCAGCTTAACTGACGGAGCCTACAATGAGCAGTTCTTC	TRBV7-3	TRBJ2-1	-	-
CASSLRGLSNQPQHF	TGTGCCAGCAGTTTACGGGGGTTGAGCAATCAGCCCCAGCATTTT	TRBV27	TRBJ1-5	-	-
CASSTSRVTEQFF	TGTGCCAGTAGTACCTCCAGGGTCACTGAGCAGTTCTTC	TRBV19	TRBJ2-1	-	-
CASSPRVGGSDTEAFF	TGTGCCAGCAGCCCGCGAGTCGGAGGGTCGGACACTGAAGCTTTCTTT	TRBV7-3	TRBJ1-1	-	-
CASSPRDPTDTQYF	TGTGCCAGCAGCCCGCGGGACCCCACAGATACGCAGTATTTT	TRBV7-9	TRBJ2-3	-	-
CASSLRTVEKLFF	TGCGCCAGCAGCTTGCGGACAGTCGAAAAACTGTTTTTT	TRBV4-1	TRBJ1-4	-	-
CASSPLGGNTEAFF	TGTGCCAGCAGCCCCCTGGGGGGGAACACTGAAGCTTTCTTT	TRBV5-5	TRBJ1-1	-	-
CASSESWRGLGDTQYF	TGTGCCAGCAGTGAATCCTGGCGGGGCTTAGGAGATACGCAGTATTTT	TRBV25-1	TRBJ2-3	-	few
CASSLWSEFEQYF	TGTGCCAGCAGCTTGTGGTCTGAATTCGAGCAGTACTTC	TRBV7-6	TRBJ2-7	-	-
CASSPFHSLRQGNQPQHF	TGTGCCAGCAGTCCGTTCCACTCATTAAGACAGGGCAATCAGCCCCAGCATTTT	TRBV28	TRBJ1-5	-	-
CASSLEAGFILFEQYF	TGTGCCAGCAGCTTAGAGGCGGGGTTTATCTTATTCGAGCAGTACTTC	TRBV11-2	TRBJ2-7	-	few
CASSPGGGPLDF	TGTGCCAGCAGCCCCGGCGGGGGCCCGCTAGACTTC	TRBV7-9	TRBJ2-4	-	-
CASTVEPGANVLTF	TGTGCCAGCACGGTAGAACCTGGGGCCAACGTCCTGACTTTC	TRBV6-5	TRBJ2-6	-	-
CASSSTPRTGELFF	TGTGCCAGCAGTTCGACTCCACGGACCGGGGAGCTGTTTTTT	TRBV7-3	TRBJ2-2	-	-
CASRETGGVGEQYF	TGTGCCAGCAGGGAAACAGGGGGCGTGGGGGAGCAGTACTTC	TRBV2	TRBJ2-7	TRBD1	-
CASSERGDSSYEQYF	TGTGCCAGCAGTGAAAGGGGGGACAGCTCCTACGAGCAGTACTTC	TRBV6-1	TRBJ2-7	-	-
CAISDNLPYEQYF	TGTGCCATCAGTGACAACTTGCCCTACGAGCAGTACTTC	TRBV10-3	TRBJ2-7	-	-
CSALVHEQFF	TGCAGTGCCCTCGTCCATGAGCAGTTCTTC	TRBV20-1	TRBJ2-1	-	-
CASELAWGANTGELFF	TGCGCCAGCGAGCTGGCTTGGGGGGCGAACACCGGGGAGCTGTTTTTT	TRBV4-1	TRBJ2-2	-	-
CAWRVGGGTDTQYF	TGTGCCTGGAGGGTAGGGGGCGGCACAGATACGCAGTATTTT	TRBV30	TRBJ2-3	TRBD1	-
CAWGGVAGEVSETQYF	TGTGCCTGGGGGGGAGTAGCGGGAGAAGTCTCCGAGACCCAGTACTTC	TRBV30	TRBJ2-5	TRBD2	-
CASSIRQGQYSNQPQHF	TGTGCCAGTAGTATCCGACAGGGGCAATATAGCAATCAGCCCCAGCATTTT	TRBV19	TRBJ1-5	TRBD1	once
CASTLTPMGSNTEAFF	TGCGCCAGCACCCTCACTCCTATGGGCTCGAACACTGAAGCTTTCTTT	TRBV5-1	TRBJ1-1	-	-
CASRTGGTEAFF	TGTGCCAGCAGAACAGGGGGCACTGAAGCTTTCTTT	TRBV6-5	TRBJ1-1	TRBD1	-
CASSLVVTGDYGYTF	TGTGCCAGCAGCTTAGTGGTCACAGGGGACTATGGCTACACCTTC	TRBV7-2	TRBJ1-2	TRBD1	once
CASSSIGLAPNTDTQYF	TGTGCCAGCAGCTCAATCGGACTAGCTCCCAATACAGATACGCAGTATTTT	TRBV7-3	TRBJ2-3	TRBD2	-
CSSSFHGTGEAFF	TGTTCCAGCAGCTTTCACGGGACAGGTGAAGCTTTCTTT	TRBV7-9	TRBJ1-1	TRBD1	few
CASSRQGFQPQHF	TGTGCCAGCAGTCGACAGGGGTTCCAGCCCCAGCATTTT	TRBV6-5	TRBJ1-5	TRBD1	-
CASSEGGNYGYTF	TGTGCCAGCAGTGAGGGGGGAAACTATGGCTACACCTTC	TRBV6-4	TRBJ1-2	-	-
CASSASGAGNEQFF	TGTGCCAGCAGCGCAAGCGGGGCCGGGAATGAGCAGTTCTTC	TRBV11-3	TRBJ2-1	TRBD2	-
CASSVGTTGEGYGSTLLEETQYF	TGTGCCAGCAGCGTAGGGACTACGGGGGAGGGCTACGGATCAACCCTGTTGGAAGAGACCCAGTACTTC	TRBV9	TRBJ2-5	TRBD2	-
CSSSLVDLGYGYTF	TGTTCCAGCAGCTTAGTAGATCTCGGCTATGGCTACACCTTC	TRBV7-9	TRBJ1-2	-	-
CASSDSFRVATGELFF	TGTGCCAGCAGCGACTCGTTCAGGGTTGCTACCGGGGAGCTGTTTTTT	TRBV9	TRBJ2-2	-	once
CASSSGQGRTGELFF	TGTGCCAGCTCATCGGGACAGGGGAGGACCGGGGAGCTGTTTTTT	TRBV18	TRBJ2-2	TRBD1	-
CASTSRRANEQFF	TGTGCCAGTACCTCCCGGAGGGCTAATGAGCAGTTCTTC	TRBV19	TRBJ2-1	-	-
CASSPPGQGTDTQYF	TGTGCCAGCTCACCACCGGGACAGGGGACGGATACGCAGTATTTT	TRBV18	TRBJ2-3	TRBD1	-
CASSLPGQTVVPKNEQYF	TGTGCCAGCAGCCTGCCGGGACAAACTGTCGTCCCAAAGAACGAGCAGTACTTC	TRBV7-9	TRBJ2-7	-	-
CASSSGGGVWYGYTF	TGTGCCAGCAGCTCGGGCGGGGGGGTCTGGTATGGCTACACCTTC	TRBV5-1	TRBJ1-2	-	few
CASSPGGVSYEQYF	TGTGCCAGTAGCCCCGGGGGGGTCTCCTACGAGCAGTACTTC	TRBV19	TRBJ2-7	TRBD2	once